These 20 T cell receptor beta chains were all obtained from the same sample, sequenced in a study of blood T cell repertoires in COVID-19. TCRdb's copy holds only in-frame clones and misses some; the assay was immunoSEQ multiplex PCR. The sample shows fewer than 35,000 clones, 85% to 90% of them seen only once. What was sequenced was peripheral blood. The origin of the receptors is a human donor in a cohort sampled during active COVID-19.

The chain links TRBV6-5 to TRBJ1-6; TRBD1 aligns across 10 bases. The CDR3 is 14 residues long. The V gene's germline CDR1 is MNHEY and CDR2 SVGAGI. J lost 8 bases, V lost 6 bases, and 4 bases had no gene match. The CDR3 coding sequence is TGTGCCAGCAGACGGACAGGGGGACATTCACCCCTCCACTTT. Its protein product is CASRRTGGHSPLHF.

J is TRBJ2-7 and V is TRBV28; 10 bases agree with TRBD2. V lost 5 bases, J lost 8 bases, and 6 bases stayed unmatched. The CDR3 loop spans 13 amino acids. CDR1 and CDR2 (germline): MDHEN, SYDVKM. CDR3 nucleotide sequence: TGTGCCAGCAGTACCCCGGGACTAGCGAAGCAGTACTTC. This codes for CASSTPGLAKQYF.

This chain uses TRBV5-6 with TRBJ2-3; 9 bases line up with TRBD2. Germline loops: CDR1 SGHDT, CDR2 YYEEEE. This CDR3 spans 16 amino acids. Trimming cost V 1 base and J 3 bases; bases outside gene matches: 6. The DNA of the CDR3 is TGTGCCAGCAGCTTGTTCTCTAGCGGGACTACAGATACGCAGTATTTT. This translates into CASSLFSSGTTDTQYF.

CDR3 bases: TGTGCCAGCACCACAAGGAGGGCTCGAGAGCAGTACTTC. This codes for CASTTRRAREQYF. The V gene is TRBV6-5, the J gene TRBJ2-7, with a tentative D call TRBD2 (6 bases). From germline, CDR1 is MNHEY and CDR2 SVGAGI. This CDR3 spans 13 amino acids. Trimming left V 7 bases short and J 7 bases short, with 17 bases between.

In nucleotides, the CDR3 is TGTGCCAGCAGCTTATATAGCGGAGACACCGGGGAGCTGTTTTTT. Translation: CASSLYSGDTGELFF. V gene TRBV7-2 combines with J gene TRBJ2-2; TRBD2 is a possible D gene (6 bases). The CDR3 contains 15 residues. V shed 2 bases and J shed 3 bases, with 10 bases lying between them. The V gene's germline CDR1 is SGHTA and CDR2 FQGNSA.

This clone appeared a single time. The chain has TRBV6-6 and TRBJ1-5; 7 bases agree with TRBD1. CDR1 and CDR2 from the germline V gene are MNHNY and SVGAGI (reference sequence). The CDR3 spans 16 residues. J gave up 4 bases and V 5 bases, and 11 bases lay outside the gene matches. The CDR3 region has the DNA TGTGCCAGCAGTGGACCGGACAGGAGTTCAAATCAGCCCCAGCATTTT. It encodes CASSGPDRSSNQPQHF.

This chain connects TRBV11-3 to TRBJ2-1, with D perhaps matching TRBD2 (6 bases). Germline V gene lookup returns CDR1 SGHNT and CDR2 YENEEA. The CDR3 is 14 residues long. Trimming stripped 3 bases from V and 5 bases from J, with 11 bases between. CDR3 amino acids: CASSFRGTNNEQFF. CDR3 nucleotides: TGTGCCAGCAGCTTTCGGGGGACCAACAATGAGCAGTTCTTC.

V usage is TRBV27 and J usage is TRBJ1-2; TRBD1 matches 12 bases. V gave up 5 bases and J gave up 3 bases; unmatched junction bases: 7. This CDR3 is 16 amino acids long. The germline V gene has CDR1 MNHEY and CDR2 SMNVEV (reference sequence). The DNA of the CDR3 is TGTGCCAGCAGTCAGCGGGACAGGGGGCTTCACTATGGCTACACCTTC. Protein product: CASSQRDRGLHYGYTF.

The rearrangement joins TRBV11-3 to TRBJ2-1; D uncertain. With 0 bases removed from V and 10 bases from J, the gap between germline ends came to 10 bases. The germline V gene has CDR1 SGHNT and CDR2 YENEEA. CDR3 length: 13 residues. CDR3 amino acids: CASSLESSLEQFF. The CDR3 coding sequence is TGTGCCAGCAGCTTAGAATCGAGTCTCGAGCAGTTCTTC.

The rearrangement uses TRBV28 and TRBJ2-5; weak D call: TRBD2 (6 bases). The ends were cut back, 6 bases at V and 1 base at J, with 15 bases in the middle. The CDR3 contains 15 residues. Germline V gene sequence: CDR1 MDHEN, CDR2 SYDVKM. The CDR3 region has the DNA TGTGCCAGCAGGGACACTGGGACTCCCCAAGAGACCCAGTACTTC. It specifies CASRDTGTPQETQYF.

The CDR3 loop is CASSSRGRLLYYGYTF. CDR3 nucleotide sequence: TGTGCCAGCAGTTCCAGGGGGAGATTGTTGTACTATGGCTACACCTTC. The V and J genes are TRBV6-2 or TRBV6-3 and TRBJ1-2; TRBD1 matches 7 bases. CDR1 is MNHEY and CDR2 is SVGEGT in the germline V gene. V gave up 4 bases and J gave up 3 bases; unmatched junction bases: 11. The length of the CDR3 is 16 residues.

V and J are TRBV5-4 and TRBJ2-1, with TRBD2 identical over 7 bases. CDR1 SGHNT and CDR2 YYREEE come from the germline V gene (reference sequence). V trimming: 5 bases; J trimming: 5 bases; junction bases outside the gene matches: 4. This CDR3 has 13 residues. CDR3 protein: CASSYGLDNEQFF. Here the CDR3 DNA reads TGTGCCAGCAGTTACGGACTAGACAATGAGCAGTTCTTC. The whole variable domain, filled in from reference TRBV5-4 and TRBJ2-1, reads ETGVTQSPTHLIKTRGQQVTLRCSSQSGHNTVSWYQQALGQGPQFIFQYYREEENGRGNFPPRFSGLQFPNYSSELNVNALELDDSALYLCASSYGLDNEQFFGPGTRLTVL.

J is TRBJ2-1 and V is TRBV4-1; perhaps TRBD2 as D (5 bases). From germline, CDR1 is MGHRA and CDR2 YSYEKL. The CDR3 is 15 amino acids. Trimming took off 2 bases at V and 8 bases at J, with 16 bases between the two ends. CDR3 amino acids: CASSQTRDAGDEQFF. The DNA for the CDR3 is TGCGCCAGCAGCCAAACCCGGGATGCTGGGGATGAGCAGTTCTTC.

V usage is TRBV6-5 and J usage is TRBJ2-5; no definite D call. V lost 4 bases and J 2 bases, leaving 8 bases between the germline ends. Germline V gene data show CDR1 as MNHEY and CDR2 as SVGAGI. The CDR3 is 13 residues long. CDR3 protein: CASSFYRQETQYF. The DNA for the CDR3 is TGTGCCAGCAGTTTTTACAGACAAGAGACCCAGTACTTC.

The chain couples TRBV2 to TRBJ1-6; 8 positions match TRBD1. The V gene end was trimmed by 3 bases and the J gene end by 13 bases; junction bases not matched to a gene: 26. Germline V CDR1 and CDR2: SNHLY, FYNNEI. The CDR3 totals 20 residues. Written as DNA, the CDR3 is TGTGCCAGCAGTGACCCCCGGGACAGGTTGTTTTGGGATTCTTTGGCGCCCCTCCACTTT. This sequence encodes CASSDPRDRLFWDSLAPLHF. Drawing the rest from reference TRBV2 and TRBJ1-6, the complete variable domain is EPEVTQTPSHQVTQMGQEVILRCVPISNHLYFYWYRQILGQKVEFLVSFYNNEISEKSEIFDDQFSVERPDGSNFTLKIRSTKLEDSAMYFCASSDPRDRLFWDSLAPLHFGNGTRLTVT.

The rearrangement uses TRBV4-2 and TRBJ2-7; 9 bases match TRBD1. Germline CDR1 and CDR2: LGHNA and YNFKEQ. V lost 4 bases to trimming and J lost 1 base; unmatched junction nucleotides: 2. The CDR3 length is 14 residues. The CDR3: CASSLGQGSYEQYF. In DNA form, the CDR3 reads TGTGCCAGCAGCCTGGGACAGGGATCCTACGAGCAGTACTTC.

The rearrangement joins TRBV28 to TRBJ2-1; 7 nucleotides agree with TRBD2. The J segment lost 0 bases and the V segment lost 4 bases, leaving 9 bases of the junction unmatched. Germline lookup yields CDR1 MDHEN and CDR2 SYDVKM. The CDR3 consists of 17 residues. The CDR3 here is CASSSQTSPSSYNEQFF. Written as DNA, the CDR3 is TGTGCCAGCAGTTCCCAGACTAGCCCCAGCTCCTACAATGAGCAGTTCTTC.

The rearrangement uses TRBV11-2 and TRBJ2-4; possibly TRBD2 for D (6 bases). V was cut by 1 base and J by 14 bases, with 15 bases left in between. The CDR3 has 13 amino acids. Germline assignment: CDR1 SGHAT and CDR2 FQNNGV. Here the CDR3 DNA reads TGTGCCAGCAGCTTAGTGGGGGGATTCGGGGAGTACTTC. Translating it yields CASSLVGGFGEYF.

The sample holds one count of this clone. The chain couples TRBV11-2 to TRBJ2-3; D might be TRBD1 (6 bases). The CDR3 is 17 amino acids. CDR1 and CDR2 (germline): SGHAT, FQNNGV. V dropped 0 bases and J dropped 2 bases, with 15 bases sitting between them. The DNA of the CDR3 is TGTGCCAGCAGCTTAGATCTAGTGGGGGCCTACACAGATACGCAGTATTTT. Translating it yields CASSLDLVGAYTDTQYF.

The chain uses TRBV5-1 and TRBJ2-2, with 7 bases aligning to TRBD1. The germline gives CDR1 SGHRS, CDR2 YFSETQ. This CDR3 is 15 amino acids long. After removal of 4 bases from V and 1 base from J, the junction contained 4 bases not matched to a gene. DNA of the CDR3: TGCGCCAGCAGCCACGGGACAGTGAACACCGGGGAGCTGTTTTTT. It codes for CASSHGTVNTGELFF.